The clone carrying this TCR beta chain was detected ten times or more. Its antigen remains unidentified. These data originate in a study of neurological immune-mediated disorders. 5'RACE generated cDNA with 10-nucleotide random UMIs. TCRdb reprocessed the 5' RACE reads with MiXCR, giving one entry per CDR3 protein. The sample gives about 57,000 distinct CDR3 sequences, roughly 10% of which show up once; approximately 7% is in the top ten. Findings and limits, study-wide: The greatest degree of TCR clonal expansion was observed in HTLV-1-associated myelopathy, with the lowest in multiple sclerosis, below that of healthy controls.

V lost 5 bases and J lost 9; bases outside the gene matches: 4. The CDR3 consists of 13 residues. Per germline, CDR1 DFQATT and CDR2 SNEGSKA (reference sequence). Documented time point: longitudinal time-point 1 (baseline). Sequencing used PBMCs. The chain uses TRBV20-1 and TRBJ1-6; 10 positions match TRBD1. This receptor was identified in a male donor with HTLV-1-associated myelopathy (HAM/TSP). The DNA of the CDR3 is TGCAGTGCTCCGGGACAGGGGAGTTCACCCCTCCACTTT. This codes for CSAPGQGSSPLHF.